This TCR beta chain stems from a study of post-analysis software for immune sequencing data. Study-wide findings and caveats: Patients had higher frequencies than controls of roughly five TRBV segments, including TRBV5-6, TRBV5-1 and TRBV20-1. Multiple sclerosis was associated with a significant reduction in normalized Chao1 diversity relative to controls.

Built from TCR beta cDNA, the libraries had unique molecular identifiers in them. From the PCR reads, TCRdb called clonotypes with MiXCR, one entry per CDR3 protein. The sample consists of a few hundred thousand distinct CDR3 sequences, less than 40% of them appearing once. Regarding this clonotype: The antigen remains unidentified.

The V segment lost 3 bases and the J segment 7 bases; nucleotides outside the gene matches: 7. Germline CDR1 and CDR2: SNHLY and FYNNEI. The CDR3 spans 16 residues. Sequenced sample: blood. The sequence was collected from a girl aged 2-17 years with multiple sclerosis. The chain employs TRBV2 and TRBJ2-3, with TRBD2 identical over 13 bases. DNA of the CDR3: TGTGCCAGCAGTGAGGACGGGACTAGCGGGGTTAATACGCAGTATTTT. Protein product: CASSEDGTSGVNTQYF.